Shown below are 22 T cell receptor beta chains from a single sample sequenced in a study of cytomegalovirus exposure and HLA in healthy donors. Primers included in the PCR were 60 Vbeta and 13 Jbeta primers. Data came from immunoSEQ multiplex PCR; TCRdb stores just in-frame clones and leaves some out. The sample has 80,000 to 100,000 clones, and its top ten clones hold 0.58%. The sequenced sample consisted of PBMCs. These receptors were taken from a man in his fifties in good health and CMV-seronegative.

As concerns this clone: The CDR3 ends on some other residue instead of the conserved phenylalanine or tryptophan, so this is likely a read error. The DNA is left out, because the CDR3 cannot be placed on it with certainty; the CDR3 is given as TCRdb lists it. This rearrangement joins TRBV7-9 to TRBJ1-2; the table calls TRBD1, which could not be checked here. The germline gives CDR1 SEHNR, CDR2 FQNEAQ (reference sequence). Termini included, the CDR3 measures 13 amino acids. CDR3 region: CASSLNIDRPMNL.

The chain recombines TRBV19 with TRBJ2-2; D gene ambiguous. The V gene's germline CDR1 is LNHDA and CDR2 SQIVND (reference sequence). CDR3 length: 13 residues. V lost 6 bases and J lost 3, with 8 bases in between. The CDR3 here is CASRQDYTGELFF. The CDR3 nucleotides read TGTGCCAGTAGACAAGACTACACCGGGGAGCTGTTTTTT.

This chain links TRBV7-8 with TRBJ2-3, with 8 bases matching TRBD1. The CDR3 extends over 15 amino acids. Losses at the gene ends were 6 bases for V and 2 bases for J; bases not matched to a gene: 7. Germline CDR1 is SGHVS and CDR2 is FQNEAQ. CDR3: CASSVGQANTDTQYF. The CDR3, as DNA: TGTGCCAGCAGTGTGGGACAGGCTAACACAGATACGCAGTATTTT.

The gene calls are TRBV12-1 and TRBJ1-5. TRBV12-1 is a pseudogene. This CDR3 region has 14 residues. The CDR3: CASTLRAGFQPQHF. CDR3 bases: TGTGCCAGCACCCTGAGGGCAGGATTTCAGCCCCAGCATTTT.

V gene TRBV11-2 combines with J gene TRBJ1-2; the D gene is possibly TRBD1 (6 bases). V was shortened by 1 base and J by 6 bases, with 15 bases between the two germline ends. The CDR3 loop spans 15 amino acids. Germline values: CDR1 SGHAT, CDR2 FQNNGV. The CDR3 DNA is TGTGCCAGCAGCTTAGGGTTTCAGGGGTCGGATGGCTACACCTTC. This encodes CASSLGFQGSDGYTF.

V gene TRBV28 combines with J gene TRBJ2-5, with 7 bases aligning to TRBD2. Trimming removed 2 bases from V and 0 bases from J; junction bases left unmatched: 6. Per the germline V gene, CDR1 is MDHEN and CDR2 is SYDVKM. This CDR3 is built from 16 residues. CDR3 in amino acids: CASSLGWGGYQETQYF. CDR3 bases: TGTGCCAGCAGTTTAGGGTGGGGGGGGTACCAAGAGACCCAGTACTTC.

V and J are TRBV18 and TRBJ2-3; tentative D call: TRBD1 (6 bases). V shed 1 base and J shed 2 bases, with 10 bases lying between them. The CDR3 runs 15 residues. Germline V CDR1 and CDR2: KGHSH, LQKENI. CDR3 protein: CASSPRTADTDTQYF. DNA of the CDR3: TGTGCCAGCTCACCACGGACAGCAGACACAGATACGCAGTATTTT. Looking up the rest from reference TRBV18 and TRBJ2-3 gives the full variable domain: NAGVMQNPRHLVRRRGQEARLRCSPMKGHSHVYWYRQLPEEGLKFMVYLQKENIIDESGMPKERFSAEFPKEGPSILRIQQVVRGDSAAYFCASSPRTADTDTQYFGPGTRLTVL.

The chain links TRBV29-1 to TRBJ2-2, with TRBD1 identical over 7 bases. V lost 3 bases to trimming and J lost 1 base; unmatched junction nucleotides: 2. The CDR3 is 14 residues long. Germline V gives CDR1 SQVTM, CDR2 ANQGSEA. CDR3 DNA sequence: TGCAGCGTTGAGCGACAGGGGAACACCGGGGAGCTGTTTTTT. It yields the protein CSVERQGNTGELFF.

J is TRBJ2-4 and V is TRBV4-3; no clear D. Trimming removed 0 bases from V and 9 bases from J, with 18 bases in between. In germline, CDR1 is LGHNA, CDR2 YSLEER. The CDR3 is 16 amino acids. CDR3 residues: CASSQEINTLNGIQYF. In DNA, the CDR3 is TGCGCCAGCAGCCAAGAGATCAATACTCTGAACGGCATTCAGTACTTC.

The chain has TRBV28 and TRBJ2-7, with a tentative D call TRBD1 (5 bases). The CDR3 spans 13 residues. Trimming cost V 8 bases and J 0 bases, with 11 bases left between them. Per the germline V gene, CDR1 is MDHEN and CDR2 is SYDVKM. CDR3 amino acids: CASQTANSYEQYF. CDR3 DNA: TGTGCCAGCCAGACAGCGAACTCCTACGAGCAGTACTTC.

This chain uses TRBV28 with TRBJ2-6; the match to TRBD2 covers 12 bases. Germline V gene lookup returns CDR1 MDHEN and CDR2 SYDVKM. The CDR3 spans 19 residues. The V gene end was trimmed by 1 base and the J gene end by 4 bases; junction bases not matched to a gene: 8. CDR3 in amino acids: CASSLSGLAGGPGANVLTF. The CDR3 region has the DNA TGTGCCAGCAGTTTATCGGGCCTAGCGGGGGGGCCCGGGGCCAACGTCCTGACTTTC.

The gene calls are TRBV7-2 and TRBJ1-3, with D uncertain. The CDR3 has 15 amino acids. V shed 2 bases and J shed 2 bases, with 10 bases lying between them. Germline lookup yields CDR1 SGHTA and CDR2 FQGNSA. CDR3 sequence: CASSLSGLPGNTIYF. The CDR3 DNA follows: TGTGCCAGCAGCTTATCAGGTTTGCCTGGAAACACCATATATTTT. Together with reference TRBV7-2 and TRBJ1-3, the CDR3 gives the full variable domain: GAGVSQSPSNKVTEKGKDVELRCDPISGHTALYWYRQSLGQGLEFLIYFQGNSAPDKSGLPSDRFSAERTGGSVSTLTIQRTQQEDSAVYLCASSLSGLPGNTIYFGEGSWLTVV.

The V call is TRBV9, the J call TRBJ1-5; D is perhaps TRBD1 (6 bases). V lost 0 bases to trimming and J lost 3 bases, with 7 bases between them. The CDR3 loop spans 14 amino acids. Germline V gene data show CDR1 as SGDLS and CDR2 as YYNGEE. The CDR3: CASSVAGDNQPQHF. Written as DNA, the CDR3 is TGTGCCAGCAGCGTAGCAGGGGACAATCAGCCCCAGCATTTT.

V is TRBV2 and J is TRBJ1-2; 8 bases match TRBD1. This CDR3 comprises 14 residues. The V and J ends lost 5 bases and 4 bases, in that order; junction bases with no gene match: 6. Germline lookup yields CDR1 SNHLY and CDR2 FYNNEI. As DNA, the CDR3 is TGTGCCAGCAGTATACATCAGGGGGCCTATGGCTACACCTTC. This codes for CASSIHQGAYGYTF.

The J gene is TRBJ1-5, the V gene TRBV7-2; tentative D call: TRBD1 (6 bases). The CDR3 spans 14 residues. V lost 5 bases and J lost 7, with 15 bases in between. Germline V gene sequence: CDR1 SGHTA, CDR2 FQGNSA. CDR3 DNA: TGTGCCAGCAGCCCCGGGACACGGTGGCAGCCCCAGCATTTT. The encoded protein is CASSPGTRWQPQHF. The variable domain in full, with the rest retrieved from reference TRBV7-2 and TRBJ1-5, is GAGVSQSPSNKVTEKGKDVELRCDPISGHTALYWYRQSLGQGLEFLIYFQGNSAPDKSGLPSDRFSAERTGGSVSTLTIQRTQQEDSAVYLCASSPGTRWQPQHFGDGTRLSIL.

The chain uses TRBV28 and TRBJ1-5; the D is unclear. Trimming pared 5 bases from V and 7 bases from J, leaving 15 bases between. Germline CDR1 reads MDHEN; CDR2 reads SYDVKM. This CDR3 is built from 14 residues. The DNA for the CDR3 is TGTGCCAGCAGTCCTTTTGCAGATCGACAGCCCCAGCATTTT. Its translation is CASSPFADRQPQHF. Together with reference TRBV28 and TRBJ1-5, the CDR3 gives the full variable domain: DVKVTQSSRYLVKRTGEKVFLECVQDMDHENMFWYRQDPGLGLRLIYFSYDVKMKEKGDIPEGYSVSREKKERFSLILESASTNQTSMYLCASSPFADRQPQHFGDGTRLSIL.

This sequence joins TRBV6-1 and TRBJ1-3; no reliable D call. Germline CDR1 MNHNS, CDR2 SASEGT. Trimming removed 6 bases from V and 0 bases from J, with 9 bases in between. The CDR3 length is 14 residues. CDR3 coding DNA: TGTGCCAGCAGGCTACAGAGCTCTGGAAACACCATATATTTT. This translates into CASRLQSSGNTIYF.

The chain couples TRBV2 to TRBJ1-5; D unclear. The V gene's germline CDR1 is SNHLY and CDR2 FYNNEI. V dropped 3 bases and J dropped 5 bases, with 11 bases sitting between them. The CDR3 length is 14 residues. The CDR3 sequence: CASSDNRKDQPQHF. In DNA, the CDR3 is TGTGCCAGCAGTGATAACAGAAAGGATCAGCCCCAGCATTTT.

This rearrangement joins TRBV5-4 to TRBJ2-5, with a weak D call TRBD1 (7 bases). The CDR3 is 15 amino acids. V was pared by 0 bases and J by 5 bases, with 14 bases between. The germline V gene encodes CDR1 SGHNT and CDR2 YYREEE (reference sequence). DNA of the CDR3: TGTGCCAGCAGCTTGGGACAGGGAGGATTGGAGACCCAGTACTTC. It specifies CASSLGQGGLETQYF.

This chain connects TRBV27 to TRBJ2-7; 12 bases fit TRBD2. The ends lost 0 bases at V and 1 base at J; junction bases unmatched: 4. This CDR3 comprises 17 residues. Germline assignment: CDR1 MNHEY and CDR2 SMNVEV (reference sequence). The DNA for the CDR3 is TGTGCCAGCAGTTTATCTGCTAGCGGGGGGGGTTCCTACGAGCAGTACTTC. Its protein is CASSLSASGGGSYEQYF.

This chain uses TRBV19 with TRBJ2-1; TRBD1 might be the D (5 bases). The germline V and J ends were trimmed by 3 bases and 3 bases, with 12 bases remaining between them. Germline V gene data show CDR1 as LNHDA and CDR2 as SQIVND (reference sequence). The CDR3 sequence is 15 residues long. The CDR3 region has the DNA TGTGCCAGTAGTATTGGGTGGGGCTTCTACAATGAGCAGTTCTTC. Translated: CASSIGWGFYNEQFF.

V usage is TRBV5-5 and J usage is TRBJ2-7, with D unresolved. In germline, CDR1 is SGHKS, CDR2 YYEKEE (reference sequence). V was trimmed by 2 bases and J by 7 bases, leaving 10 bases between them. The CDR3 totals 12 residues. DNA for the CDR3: TGTGCCAGCAGCTTCACTACGGAAGAGCAGTACTTC. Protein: CASSFTTEEQYF.